This TCR beta chain was captured by sequencing in a study of Ad26.COV2.S vaccination and SARS-CoV-2 variants. Notes on the study in general: Substantial breadth in spike-specific CD8+ and CD4+ T cell responses was reportedly seen after vaccination. Placebo recipients trailed vaccine recipients in spike-specific TCR breadth.

TCRdb keeps only in-frame clones here, not all; method: immunoSEQ multiplex PCR. Seen here are about 680,000 clones, roughly 90% observed once, and the top ten hold over 1.3%. Treatment: over 15 received Ad26.COV2.S at low or high dose, single or two shots; roughly 5 received placebo; per-sample allocation not given. It was on day 63 after the first vaccine or placebo injection that samples were taken. For this clone: Antigen specificity is unknown.

Sequences were derived from peripheral blood, sampled in a trial of Ad26.COV2.S vaccine versus placebo. The TCR was taken from a person aged 18-65 years who received the Ad26.COV2.S COVID-19 vaccine or a placebo.

CDR3 in DNA: TGTGCCACCAGTGACCTACGGGGGGGGGCGAATGAAAAACTGTTTTTT. Protein: CATSDLRGGANEKLFF. The chain couples TRBV24-1 to TRBJ1-4; maybe TRBD1 (6 bases). With 4 bases removed from V and 5 bases from J, the gap between germline ends came to 16 bases. Germline-derived CDR1 and CDR2 are KGHDR and SFDVKD. This CDR3 has 16 amino acids.